These 11 T cell receptor beta chains originate from one sample sequenced in a study of blood T cells in healthy people across ages. A second PCR, run for about 7 to 11 cycles, used a sample-barcoded 5' primer plus a J-beta primer mix. TCRdb recomputed calls from the 5' RACE reads with MiXCR, one row per CDR3 protein. The sample shows around 1,600,000 distinct CDR3 sequences, roughly 43% of them seen only once. The sample comprised blood. The receptors were gathered from a woman younger than 30 in good health.

The rearrangement links TRBV2 to TRBJ2-5; 9 nucleotides match TRBD1. The J call is in doubt because the DNA end fits TRBJ2-7 better. This CDR3 contains 16 residues. In germline, CDR1 is SNHLY, CDR2 FYNNEI. The DNA for the CDR3 is TGTGCCAGCAGTGTGGAAACGGGACAGGGCTGGTTCGAGCAGTACTTC. Encoded protein: CASSVETGQGWFEQYF.

This chain links TRBV6-2 or TRBV6-3 with TRBJ1-4; TRBD1 is a possible D gene (6 bases). The CDR3 has 13 residues. The V gene lost 4 bases and the J gene lost 8 bases, with 11 bases spanning the gap. Germline CDR1 MNHEY, CDR2 SVGEGT. The CDR3 region is CASSSGTKEKLFF. CDR3 nucleotides: TGTGCCAGCAGTTCCGGGACAAAGGAAAAACTGTTTTTT.

This chain connects TRBV21-1 to TRBJ1-5; the DNA was not compared with TRBD1, the D call given in the table. TRBV21-1 is an annotated pseudogene. The CDR3 is 16 amino acids. The CDR3 is CASSKLVGPSNQPQHF. CDR3 nucleotides: TGTGCCAGCAGCAAACTGGTGGGACCCAGCAATCAGCCCCAGCATTTT.

This clonotype was counted only a few times. The rearrangement joins TRBV12-3 or TRBV12-4 to TRBJ2-7; 9 bases align to TRBD1. V lost 6 bases to trimming and J lost 5 bases; unmatched junction nucleotides: 14. The CDR3 totals 16 residues. For the CDR3, the DNA is TGTGCCAGCAGCTCCTCAACCGGGACAGGGACCAACGAGCAGTACTTC. It translates to CASSSSTGTGTNEQYF.

This clonotype was detected only a few times. The chain joins TRBV24-1 to TRBJ2-1; D is ambiguous. The germline V gene encodes CDR1 KGHDR and CDR2 SFDVKD. The CDR3 is 14 residues long. The V and J ends lost 0 bases and 6 bases respectively, with 8 bases between them. CDR3 in amino acids: CATSDLDNGNEQFF. For the CDR3, the DNA is TGTGCCACCAGTGATTTGGACAACGGCAATGAGCAGTTCTTC.

This clonotype was observed a few times. The chain uses TRBV28 and TRBJ1-2, with D tentatively TRBD1 (5 bases). The CDR3 covers 11 residues. Trimming shortened V by 6 bases and J by 7 bases, and 9 bases separated the two germline ends. Germline V gene data show CDR1 as MDHEN and CDR2 as SYDVKM. The DNA for the CDR3 is TGTGCCAGCAGCAGGGACTTTGGCTACACCTTC. It encodes CASSRDFGYTF.

The rearrangement links TRBV7-2 to TRBJ2-1; 7 nucleotides line up with TRBD2. Germline CDR1 is SGHTA and CDR2 is FQGNSA. The V gene end was trimmed by 5 bases and the J gene end by 6 bases; junction bases not matched to a gene: 7. The length of the CDR3 is 14 residues. The CDR3: CASSPLASPNEQFF. The CDR3 coding sequence is TGTGCCAGCAGCCCACTAGCGTCCCCCAATGAGCAGTTCTTC.

In this sample, this clonotype turned up a few times. The chain links TRBV20-1 to TRBJ2-4, with D perhaps TRBD1 (6 bases). Germline loops: CDR1 DFQATT, CDR2 SNEGSKA (reference sequence). The CDR3 is 14 amino acids. Trimming stripped 4 bases from V and 13 bases from J, with 23 bases between. CDR3 coding DNA: TGCAGTGCTACCTACTTTTACAGGGTCCAGGAGCAGTACTTC. Its protein product is CSATYFYRVQEQYF.

There are a few counts of this clonotype. The chain links TRBV7-9 to TRBJ1-2; the D gene is possibly TRBD1 (6 bases). CDR3 length: 14 amino acids. The ends were cut back, 1 base at V and 7 bases at J, with 13 bases in the middle. CDR1 is SEHNR and CDR2 is FQNEAQ in the germline V gene (reference sequence). Written as DNA, the CDR3 is TGTGCCAGCAGCTTAGTAACAGGGCTTGCTGGCTACACCTTC. Protein sequence: CASSLVTGLAGYTF.

This chain uses TRBV6-1 with TRBJ2-3, with a tentative D call TRBD1 (6 bases). This CDR3 has 15 amino acids. Deletions cut 1 base from V and 5 bases from J, with 13 bases between. The V gene's germline CDR1 is MNHNS and CDR2 SASEGT. CDR3 amino acids: CASSEDGGLGDTQYF. CDR3 DNA sequence: TGTGCCAGCAGTGAAGATGGGGGCTTAGGAGATACGCAGTATTTT.

J is TRBJ1-5 and V is TRBV2; TRBD1 agrees at 7 bases. The trim removed 5 bases at V and 6 bases at J, leaving 10 bases unmatched. Germline CDR1 reads SNHLY; CDR2 reads FYNNEI. CDR3 length: 15 residues. The CDR3: CASSIRQGGPQPQHF. DNA for the CDR3: TGTGCCAGCAGTATCAGACAGGGCGGACCTCAGCCCCAGCATTTT.